The T cell receptor beta chain under discussion was sequenced for a study of T cell responses to AZD1222 COVID-19 vaccine. The study's findings and limits: White British donors predominated, females outnumbered males, and clonal diversity was possibly underestimated.

Sequencing used immunoSEQ multiplex PCR; TCRdb keeps in-frame clones, though not all of them. The sample consists of around 130,000 clones, 80% to 90% of them appearing once. About this clone: Its antigen is as yet unknown.

CDR1 and CDR2 from the germline V gene are SGHNT and YENEEA. There are 13 residues in the CDR3. V was pared by 6 bases and J by 8 bases, with 14 bases between. Sequenced here: peripheral blood, sampled on day 0 of AZD1222 vaccination. This TCR was recovered from an adult in good health. The gene calls are TRBV11-3 and TRBJ1-5; D is undetermined. CDR3 protein: CASSFDPREPQHF. In DNA, the CDR3 is TGTGCCAGCAGTTTCGATCCCCGGGAGCCCCAGCATTTT.